The 17 T cell receptor beta chains in this list originate from one sample, sequenced in a study of T cells in Graves' hyperthyroidism and ophthalmopathy. TCR beta CDR3 sequences were amplified from RNA transcripts. Researchers ran a first-round RT-PCR on the TCR CDR3 using the HTBI primer set. Each CDR3 protein gets one entry after TCRdb re-called the multiplex PCR reads with MiXCR. The sample lists fewer than 750,000 distinct CDR3 sequences, approximately 15% seen once, with over 3.5% in the top ten. The sample consisted of blood. Every receptor here comes from a woman between 40 and 50 years old with Graves' ophthalmopathy.

This clonotype was found many times. The chain uses TRBV12-3 or TRBV12-4 and TRBJ1-5; 12 nucleotides agree with TRBD1. V gave up 3 bases and J gave up 2 bases; unmatched junction bases: 5. The CDR3 runs 17 residues. The CDR3 sequence is CASSLGQGAFGNQPQHF. The CDR3 coding sequence is TGTGCCAGCAGTTTGGGACAGGGGGCGTTTGGCAATCAGCCCCAGCATTTT.

CDR3 region: CASSLLQDTYEQYF. CDR3 coding DNA: TGTGCCAGCAGTTTACTGCAGGATACCTACGAGCAGTACTTC. The chain carries TRBV28 and TRBJ2-7; D not resolved. Trimming pared 2 bases from V and 2 bases from J, leaving 10 bases between. From germline, CDR1 is MDHEN and CDR2 SYDVKM. The CDR3 runs to 14 residues.

This clonotype was seen at least ten times. This chain connects TRBV28 to TRBJ2-7, with D possibly called TRBD1 or TRBD2 (7 bases each). Trimming shortened V by 6 bases and J by 2 bases, and 14 bases separated the two germline ends. This CDR3 is built from 14 residues. The germline CDR1 and CDR2 sequences are MDHEN and SYDVKM. CDR3 protein: CASRPTGRAYEQYF. As DNA, the CDR3 is TGTGCCAGCAGGCCGACAGGGAGGGCCTACGAGCAGTACTTC.

The CDR3 DNA reads as TGCGCCAGCACGGTGGGCGTCCTATCCTACGAGCAGTACTTC. It yields the protein CASTVGVLSYEQYF. The chain carries TRBV5-1 and TRBJ2-7, with unresolved D. Germline-derived CDR1 and CDR2 are SGHRS and YFSETQ. The CDR3 contains 14 residues. V was cut by 6 bases and J by 1 base, with 14 bases left in between.

In its sample, this clonotype was seen many times. The chain recombines TRBV12-5 with TRBJ1-2; TRBD1 might be the D (6 bases). CDR1 is LGHNT and CDR2 is FRNRAP in the germline V gene. The CDR3 contains 14 residues. V was pared by 5 bases and J by 6 bases, with 16 bases between. The CDR3 region is CASGRNREYNGYTF. In DNA, the CDR3 is TGTGCTAGTGGTCGGAACAGGGAATACAATGGCTACACCTTC.

At least ten counts were recorded for this clonotype. The chain recombines TRBV10-3 with TRBJ2-7; no clear D. This CDR3 is built from 16 residues. The germline gives CDR1 ENHRY, CDR2 SYGVKD. Trimming took off 3 bases at V and 0 bases at J, with 15 bases between the two ends. This chain's CDR3 is CAISDPARTNSYEQYF. For the CDR3, the DNA is TGTGCCATCAGTGACCCAGCCAGGACGAACTCCTACGAGCAGTACTTC.

In this sample, this clonotype turned up many times. The CDR3 reads CASSSPAAEQYF. Written as DNA, the CDR3 is TGTGCCAGCAGCTCCCCCGCCGCCGAGCAGTACTTC. The chain uses TRBV7-8 and TRBJ2-7; D is unresolved. V was pared by 4 bases and J by 6 bases, with 10 bases between. The CDR3 loop spans 12 amino acids. Germline V CDR1 and CDR2: SGHVS, FQNEAQ.

This clonotype appeared many times. This sequence joins TRBV5-1 and TRBJ2-7, with 7 positions matching TRBD1. V was clipped by 1 base and J by 5 bases; unmatched bases: 3. Germline lookup yields CDR1 SGHRS and CDR2 YFSETQ. The CDR3 has 13 amino acids. CDR3 sequence (DNA): TGCGCCAGCAGCTTGCATGGACAGGACGAGCAGTACTTC. Its protein product is CASSLHGQDEQYF.

The chain links TRBV11-1 to TRBJ2-1; D unclear. Looked up from germline, CDR1 is SGHAT and CDR2 is FQDESV (reference sequence). V was clipped by 1 base and J by 4 bases, with 8 bases between them. The CDR3 has 14 residues. CDR3 nucleotide sequence: TGTGCCAGCAGCTTAGGTGGCGTTTACAATGAGCAGTTCTTC. This encodes CASSLGGVYNEQFF. The full variable domain, in which reference TRBV11-1 and TRBJ2-1 provide the parts outside the CDR3, is EAEVAQSPRYKITEKSQAVAFWCDPISGHATLYWYRQILGQGPELLVQFQDESVVDDSQLPKDRFSAERLKGVDSTLKIQPAELGDSAMYLCASSLGGVYNEQFFGPGTRLTVL.

The chain recombines TRBV3-1 with TRBJ2-5; tentatively, D is TRBD2 (6 bases). Germline CDR1 and CDR2: LGHDT and YNNKEL (reference sequence). The CDR3 is 14 residues long. Trimming cost V 1 base and J 3 bases, with 9 bases left between them. The CDR3 region is CASSQAGGKETQYF. CDR3 DNA sequence: TGTGCCAGCAGCCAAGCAGGCGGGAAAGAGACCCAGTACTTC.

The V and J genes are TRBV24-1 and TRBJ1-1; D perhaps matches TRBD1 (6 bases). Germline CDR1 reads KGHDR; CDR2 reads SFDVKD. The CDR3 has 13 amino acids. Trimming took off 1 base at V and 14 bases at J, with 16 bases between the two ends. The CDR3 DNA follows: TGTGCCACCAGTGATTTCTCAGGGGCCGGGCTGTTCTTT. Amino acid sequence: CATSDFSGAGLFF.

About this clonotype: A much larger clone differs from this one at a single base, so this may be a read error. The chain is built from TRBV3-1 and TRBJ2-5; D might be TRBD2 (6 bases). Looked up from germline, CDR1 is LGHDT and CDR2 is YNNKEL (reference sequence). The CDR3 consists of 14 residues. CDR3 protein: CASSPSAFQGTQYF. The CDR3 DNA sequence: TGTGCCAGCTCCCCTAGCGCCTTCCAAGGGACCCAGTACTTC.

This clonotype was picked up a small number of times. J is TRBJ1-2 and V is TRBV28; no definite D call. The CDR3 length is 13 residues. Germline V gene data show CDR1 as MDHEN and CDR2 as SYDVKM. The germline V and J ends were trimmed by 7 bases and 9 bases, with 18 bases remaining between them. CDR3 protein: CASTPPGIQSYTF. CDR3 nucleotide sequence: TGTGCCAGCACACCGCCGGGGATTCAGAGCTACACCTTC.

In its sample, this clonotype was seen many times. The chain has TRBV20-1 and TRBJ2-7; D is perhaps TRBD2 (5 bases). This CDR3 has 13 residues. Trimming stripped 7 bases from V and 3 bases from J, with 16 bases between. CDR1 and CDR2 (germline): DFQATT, SNEGSKA (reference sequence). The CDR3 loop is CSVEGSVYYEQYF. Written as DNA, the CDR3 is TGCAGTGTAGAGGGTAGCGTGTACTACGAGCAGTACTTC.

This clonotype has a count of ten or more. Just one base apart from a much larger clone, this may be a read error. The chain combines TRBV20-1 with TRBJ2-5, with unresolved D. Trimming shortened V by 4 bases and J by 3 bases, and 12 bases separated the two germline ends. Germline V lookup: CDR1 DFQATT, CDR2 SNEGSKA (reference sequence). The CDR3 sequence is 13 residues long. The CDR3 is CSANQRVEETQYF. CDR3 nucleotides: TGCAGTGCTAACCAACGGGTGGAAGAGACCCAGTACTTC.

This clonotype was seen many times. The chain has TRBV6-5 and TRBJ2-7; 8 bases line up with TRBD1. CDR1 and CDR2 (germline): MNHEY, SVGAGI. Unmatched junction bases numbered 8, after V lost 6 bases and J lost 7 bases. The CDR3 runs 13 residues. The DNA of the CDR3 is TGTGCCAGCAGACCGGGACAGGTCGGGGAGCAGTACTTC. Translating it yields CASRPGQVGEQYF.

This clonotype occurred a few times. This rearrangement joins TRBV7-3 to TRBJ2-7; 9 nucleotides line up with TRBD2. Germline values: CDR1 SGHTA, CDR2 FQGTGA. Trimming at V came to 0 bases and at J to 4 bases, leaving 19 bases not matched to a gene. CDR3 length equals 20 residues. The DNA for the CDR3 is TGTGCCAGCAGCTTAACCAGGATAGCGGGAGAGGCACGAGGGGGGTACGAGCAGTACTTC. As protein: CASSLTRIAGEARGGYEQYF.